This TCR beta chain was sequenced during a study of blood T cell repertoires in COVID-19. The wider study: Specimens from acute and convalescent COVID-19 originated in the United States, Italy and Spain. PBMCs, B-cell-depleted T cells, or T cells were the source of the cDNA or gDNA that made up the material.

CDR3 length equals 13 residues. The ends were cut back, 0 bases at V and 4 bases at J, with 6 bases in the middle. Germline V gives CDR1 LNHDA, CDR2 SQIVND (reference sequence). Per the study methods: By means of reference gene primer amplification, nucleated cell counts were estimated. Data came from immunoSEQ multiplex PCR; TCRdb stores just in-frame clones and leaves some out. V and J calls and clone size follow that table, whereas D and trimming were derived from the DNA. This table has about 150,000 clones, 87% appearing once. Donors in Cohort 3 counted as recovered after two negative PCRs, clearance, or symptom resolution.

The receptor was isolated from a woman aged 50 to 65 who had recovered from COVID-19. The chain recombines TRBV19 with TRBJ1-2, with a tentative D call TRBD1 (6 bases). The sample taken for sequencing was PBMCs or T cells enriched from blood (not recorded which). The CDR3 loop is CASSIEGGYGYTF. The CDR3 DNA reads TGTGCCAGTAGTATAGAAGGGGGCTATGGCTACACCTTC.